The following is a T cell receptor beta chain sequence with its context. Additional DNA sequences in this sample encode the identical CDR3. The time point denotes: pretreatment peripheral blood. Sequencing was performed with immunoSEQ multiplex PCR; in TCRdb, only in-frame clones are kept and a portion is missing. Of tens of thousands of clones in the sample, 84% were seen once. The record originates from a study of PD-L1 blockade in urothelial cancer. Study information: Males with urothelial cancer arising in the bladder constituted about nine tenths of the roughly 30 patients. Researchers looked at the blood 3 weeks (second dose) and 6 weeks after treatment began. Counts from blood samples showed a median of roughly 140,000 T cells.

The CDR3 loop spans 14 amino acids. Germline values: CDR1 SGHRS, CDR2 YFSETQ. The V and J ends lost 4 bases and 1 base respectively, with 11 bases between them. The source of this sequence is a woman between 65 and 79 years old with urothelial cancer. The gene calls are TRBV5-1 and TRBJ1-2, with D maybe TRBD1 (6 bases). Sample: PBMCs, taken around atezolizumab (anti-PD-L1) treatment. DNA of the CDR3: TGCGCCAGCAGCCTGGACAGAGTTAACTATGGCTACACCTTC. It encodes CASSLDRVNYGYTF.